This T cell receptor beta chain was obtained from a study of blood T cell repertoires in COVID-19. Across the study: T cells, B-cell-depleted T cells, or PBMCs supplied cDNA or gDNA.

The ends were cut back, 2 bases at V and 7 bases at J, with 9 bases in the middle. CDR1 and CDR2 (germline): MNHEY, SVGAGI. The CDR3 loop spans 13 amino acids. In the original workflow: Estimates of nucleated cell counts were drawn from the amplification of reference gene primers. Produced via immunoSEQ multiplex PCR; TCRdb's table is partial and in-frame only. The V and J calls and clone size are taken from that table; D and trimming were inferred from the DNA. In the table there are 150,000 to 200,000 clones, over 80% of which are singletons. Participants were placed into cohorts based on the clinical history they reported. Exposed participants encountered a COVID-19 case during the 2 weeks preceding study entry.

The TCR comes from a man aged 65 to 79 who had been exposed to COVID-19. Sequencing was carried out using PBMCs or T cells enriched from blood (not recorded which). The rearrangement joins TRBV6-5 to TRBJ2-4; D not resolved. CDR3 in DNA: TGTGCCAGCAGTTACGGGCAGTCTAACATTCAGTACTTC. Translating it yields CASSYGQSNIQYF.